The T cell receptor (beta chain) described here comes from a study of shared clonotypes between healthy human individuals. Study background: There were three CD4 naive, three CD4 memory, two CD8 naive and one CD8 memory plates per donor. Whole-study results and caveats: The study generally estimated greater richness for naive than memory subsets.

The V and J ends lost 6 bases and 4 bases respectively, with 17 bases between them. The CDR3 is 15 residues long. The V gene's germline CDR1 is WSHSY and CDR2 SAAADI. Comments on this clone: Antigen unknown.

The genomic DNA of each subset was split evenly across several immunoSEQ plates. The table came from immunoSEQ multiplex PCR; TCRdb's copy has only in-frame clones and leaves some out. This sample yields over 1.4 million clones, of which roughly 96% are seen a single time; approximately 1.1% belongs to the top ten. This clonotype was sampled from a man aged 25 to 40 in good health. The material sequenced was naive CD4+ T cells sorted from blood. The sample's subset: CD45RA+ positively selected. This sequence joins TRBV10-2 and TRBJ2-3; D is ambiguous. The CDR3 region has the DNA TGCGCCAGCAGGTCCAAATCCCAGGTTTCAGATACGCAGTATTTT. Translating it yields CASRSKSQVSDTQYF.